This passage covers 21 T cell receptor beta chains from one sample sequenced in a study of blood T cell repertoires in COVID-19. TCRdb keeps only in-frame clones here, not all; method: immunoSEQ multiplex PCR. The sample yields about 250,000 clones, approximately 91% seen once. Material: peripheral blood. The receptors were gathered from a man aged 30-40 years with COVID-19, enrolled during active disease.

This rearrangement joins TRBV6-1 to TRBJ2-3; D uncertain. The CDR3 consists of 14 residues. Per germline, CDR1 MNHNS and CDR2 SASEGT. The V gene lost 2 bases and the J gene lost 2 bases, with 8 bases spanning the gap. Written as DNA, the CDR3 is TGTGCCAGCAGTGAAACGGTGAACACAGATACGCAGTATTTT. This translates into CASSETVNTDTQYF.

The chain joins TRBV12-3 or TRBV12-4 to TRBJ2-2; 7 bases match TRBD2. J gave up 7 bases and V 1 base, and 0 bases lay outside the gene matches. The CDR3 runs 13 residues. DNA of the CDR3: TGTGCCAGCAGTTTAGGGACTAGCGGGGAGCTGTTTTTT. This translates into CASSLGTSGELFF.

The chain uses TRBV5-6 and TRBJ1-2, with a weak D call TRBD1 (6 bases). There are 13 residues in the CDR3. The germline V and J ends were trimmed by 0 bases and 6 bases, with 9 bases remaining between them. Germline V gene sequence: CDR1 SGHDT, CDR2 YYEEEE. DNA for the CDR3: TGTGCCAGCAGCTTGGCGGCAGGGGATGGCTACACCTTC. It yields the protein CASSLAAGDGYTF.

This clone turned up a few times. The chain combines TRBV2 with TRBJ1-6; weak D call: TRBD1 (5 bases). CDR3 length: 16 residues. Per the germline V gene, CDR1 is SNHLY and CDR2 is FYNNEI. V lost 8 bases and J 4 bases, leaving 18 bases between the germline ends. The CDR3 protein is CASGEERGLYNSPLHF. As DNA, the CDR3 is TGTGCCAGCGGGGAGGAGAGGGGTCTTTATAATTCACCCCTCCACTTT.

The chain recombines TRBV6-5 with TRBJ1-4; 7 nucleotides match TRBD1. From germline, CDR1 is MNHEY and CDR2 SVGAGI. The CDR3 loop spans 15 amino acids. The V and J ends lost 0 bases and 8 bases, in that order; junction bases with no gene match: 6. CDR3 in DNA: TGTGCCAGCAGTTACTCGACGGGACAGAGGGAAAAACTGTTTTTT. Its protein is CASSYSTGQREKLFF.

The V gene is TRBV7-3, the J gene TRBJ1-1, with D unclear. CDR1 and CDR2 (germline): SGHTA, FQGTGA. V lost 5 bases, J lost 0 bases, and 7 bases lay in between. This CDR3 region has 13 residues. The CDR3 sequence: CASSVLMNTEAFF. The CDR3 DNA follows: TGTGCCAGCAGCGTACTTATGAACACTGAAGCTTTCTTT. Based on the CDR3 plus reference TRBV7-3 and TRBJ1-1, the full variable domain is GAGVSQTPSNKVTEKGKYVELRCDPISGHTALYWYRQSLGQGPEFLIYFQGTGAADDSGLPNDRFFAVRPEGSVSTLKIQRTERGDSAVYLCASSVLMNTEAFFGQGTRLTVV.

The rearrangement uses TRBV19 and TRBJ2-5, with a tentative D call TRBD1 (6 bases). The CDR3 length is 15 residues. With 9 bases removed from V and 5 bases from J, the gap between germline ends came to 22 bases. The V gene's germline CDR1 is LNHDA and CDR2 SQIVND (reference sequence). Written as DNA, the CDR3 is TGTGCCAGCACCATCTCAGGGGTCGGCGTGGAGACCCAGTACTTC. Residues: CASTISGVGVETQYF.

The V and J genes are TRBV5-1 and TRBJ1-1; 7 positions agree with TRBD1. This CDR3 region has 15 residues. V gave up 4 bases and J gave up 3 bases; unmatched junction bases: 9. In germline, CDR1 is SGHRS, CDR2 YFSETQ. For the CDR3, the DNA is TGCGCCAGCAGCCCAAGACAGGGTTCACACACTGAAGCTTTCTTT. Its translation is CASSPRQGSHTEAFF.

In this sample, this clone turned up once. V and J are TRBV5-5 and TRBJ2-7; 9 positions match TRBD1. This CDR3 comprises 15 residues. The germline gives CDR1 SGHKS, CDR2 YYEKEE (reference sequence). The V gene end was trimmed by 1 base and the J gene end by 4 bases; junction bases not matched to a gene: 6. Here the CDR3 reads CASSLSGTGKYEQYF. Here the CDR3 DNA reads TGTGCCAGCAGCTTGTCCGGGACAGGGAAATACGAGCAGTACTTC. The entire variable domain, with the rest obtained from reference TRBV5-5 and TRBJ2-7, is as follows: DAGVTQSPTHLIKTRGQQVTLRCSPISGHKSVSWYQQVLGQGPQFIFQYYEKEERGRGNFPDRFSARQFPNYSSELNVNALLLGDSALYLCASSLSGTGKYEQYFGPGTRLTVT.

The chain recombines TRBV7-6 with TRBJ2-7; TRBD1 matches at 8 bases. CDR3 size: 15 residues. Losses at the gene ends were 4 bases for V and 6 bases for J; bases not matched to a gene: 11. CDR1 is SGHVS and CDR2 is FNYEAQ in the germline V gene. CDR3 sequence: CASSYLAGGSGEQYF. Written as DNA, the CDR3 is TGTGCCAGCAGCTATCTAGCAGGGGGCTCGGGCGAGCAGTACTTC.

This clone has only one observation. The chain employs TRBV3-1 (or the pseudogene TRBV3-2) and TRBJ2-3; 8 positions agree with TRBD2. The V and J ends lost 5 bases and 5 bases, in that order; junction bases with no gene match: 12. The CDR3 sequence is 16 residues long. The germline V gene has CDR1 LGHDT and CDR2 YNNKEL (reference sequence). In DNA, the CDR3 is TGTGCCAGCAGCGTAATTCCAGCGGGGGAGGAAGATACGCAGTATTTT. Translated, it gives CASSVIPAGEEDTQYF.

V is TRBV6-5 and J is TRBJ2-7; D is possibly TRBD2 (6 bases). Germline values: CDR1 MNHEY, CDR2 SVGAGI. The CDR3 sequence is 15 residues long. Trimming removed 2 bases from V and 1 base from J, with 12 bases in between. The CDR3 loop reads CASSYGGVISYEQYF. CDR3 sequence (DNA): TGTGCCAGCAGTTACGGCGGGGTTATTTCCTACGAGCAGTACTTC.

As regards this clone: The junction departs from germline at one end; a sequencing error may be responsible. The same CDR3 also results from other DNA sequences found in this sample. The CDR3 DNA is TGTGCCAGCCGTGACAGTTATAGCAATCAGCCCCAGCATTTT. Translating gives CASRDSYSNQPQHF. The chain recombines TRBV2 with TRBJ1-5; TRBD1 is a possible D gene (5 bases). CDR1 and CDR2 from the germline V gene are SNHLY and FYNNEI. The CDR3 loop spans 14 amino acids.

J is TRBJ1-1 and V is TRBV27, with D tentatively TRBD1 (6 bases). The length of the CDR3 is 16 residues. With 5 bases removed from V and 0 bases from J, the gap between germline ends came to 16 bases. Per germline, CDR1 MNHEY and CDR2 SMNVEV (reference sequence). CDR3 bases: TGTGCCAGCAGTCCGAGGACAGCTACCTTGAACACTGAAGCTTTCTTT. Translation gives CASSPRTATLNTEAFF.

This sequence joins TRBV6-5 and TRBJ1-4; 8 bases match TRBD1. V lost 4 bases to trimming and J lost 0 bases; unmatched junction nucleotides: 4. CDR3 length: 16 residues. The germline CDR1 and CDR2 sequences are MNHEY and SVGAGI. This CDR3 reads CASSSPTGATNEKLFF. The CDR3 DNA reads TGTGCCAGCAGTTCCCCGACAGGGGCAACTAATGAAAAACTGTTTTTT.

The chain links TRBV7-9 to TRBJ2-1; TRBD2 agrees at 8 bases. CDR3 length: 13 amino acids. Germline CDR1 and CDR2: SEHNR and FQNEAQ (reference sequence). V was pared by 5 bases and J by 4 bases, with 1 base of the junction left unmatched. As DNA, the CDR3 is TGTGCCAGCAGCACGGGGGGGTACAATGAGCAGTTCTTC. Its protein is CASSTGGYNEQFF. Drawing the rest from reference TRBV7-9 and TRBJ2-1, the complete variable domain is DTGVSQNPRHKITKRGQNVTFRCDPISEHNRLYWYRQTLGQGPEFLTYFQNEAQLEKSRLLSDRFSAERPKGSFSTLEIQRTEQGDSAMYLCASSTGGYNEQFFGPGTRLTVL.

This rearrangement joins TRBV18 to TRBJ1-1; D gene uncertain. The ends were cut back, 2 bases at V and 5 bases at J, with 6 bases in the middle. Germline lookup yields CDR1 KGHSH and CDR2 LQKENI. CDR3 length equals 12 residues. CDR3 sequence reads: CASSPGETEAFF. In DNA, the CDR3 is TGTGCCAGCTCACCAGGGGAGACTGAAGCTTTCTTT.

The chain couples TRBV19 to TRBJ2-3, with D perhaps TRBD2 (7 bases). This CDR3 comprises 16 residues. Germline CDR1 is LNHDA and CDR2 is SQIVND (reference sequence). Trimming took 3 bases from V and 0 from J, leaving 13 bases between them. The CDR3 DNA follows: TGTGCCAGTAGTATGGGGGGGGCAGCTAGCACAGATACGCAGTATTTT. This gives the protein CASSMGGAASTDTQYF. The full variable domain, in which reference TRBV19 and TRBJ2-3 provide the parts outside the CDR3, is DGGITQSPKYLFRKEGQNVTLSCEQNLNHDAMYWYRQDPGQGLRLIYYSQIVNDFQKGDIAEGYSVSREKKESFPLTVTSAQKNPTAFYLCASSMGGAASTDTQYFGPGTRLTVL.

This clone was seen a few times. V and J are TRBV7-9 and TRBJ1-1, with a tentative D call TRBD1 (5 bases). Trimming removed 7 bases from V and 4 bases from J, with 13 bases in between. The CDR3 extends over 13 amino acids. From germline, CDR1 is SEHNR and CDR2 FQNEAQ (reference sequence). The CDR3 protein is CASTKTGGTEAFF. The CDR3 DNA reads TGTGCCAGCACGAAAACAGGTGGCACTGAAGCTTTCTTT.

This clone is a singleton in its sample. The J gene is TRBJ1-2, the V gene TRBV5-1; 11 nucleotides agree with TRBD1. Germline CDR1 is SGHRS and CDR2 is YFSETQ. This CDR3 is built from 14 residues. Trimming removed 4 bases from V and 7 bases from J; junction bases left unmatched: 6. CDR3 bases: TGCGCCAGCAGCCCGGACAGGGGGCAATCTGGCTACACCTTC. It yields the protein CASSPDRGQSGYTF. Looking up the rest from reference TRBV5-1 and TRBJ1-2 gives the full variable domain: KAGVTQTPRYLIKTRGQQVTLSCSPISGHRSVSWYQQTPGQGLQFLFEYFSETQRNKGNFPGRFSGRQFSNSRSEMNVSTLELGDSALYLCASSPDRGQSGYTFGSGTRLTVV.

V usage is TRBV4-2 and J usage is TRBJ1-6; D perhaps matches TRBD1 (5 bases). Germline CDR1 LGHNA, CDR2 YNFKEQ. The V end lost 0 bases, the J end lost 9 bases, and 18 bases lay between the germline ends. The CDR3 has 17 amino acids. In nucleotides, the CDR3 is TGTGCCAGCAGCCAAGAAACAGGTTATTCTAGTGGTTCACCCCTCCACTTT. Translating it yields CASSQETGYSSGSPLHF.